The 20 T cell receptor beta chains below were found in one sample sequenced in a study of blood T cell repertoires in COVID-19. Some clones are missing from TCRdb's copy, which holds only in-frame ones; the method was immunoSEQ multiplex PCR. The sample lists about 250,000 clones; about nine tenths were seen once. The sequencing input was peripheral blood. These receptors were obtained from an older woman who had recovered from COVID-19.

DNA of the CDR3: TGCGCCAGCAGCTTGGCCTCAGGCGGTGGGGAGGATGAGCAGTTCTTC. Its translation: CASSLASGGGEDEQFF. This sequence joins TRBV5-1 and TRBJ2-1; weak D call: TRBD2 (6 bases). Trimming removed 0 bases from V and 8 bases from J, with 18 bases in between. The CDR3 is made up of 16 amino acids. Looked up from germline, CDR1 is SGHRS and CDR2 is YFSETQ.

V usage is TRBV5-1 and J usage is TRBJ1-1; 8 nucleotides agree with TRBD1. CDR3 size: 16 residues. The V gene's germline CDR1 is SGHRS and CDR2 YFSETQ. V lost 4 bases to trimming and J lost 0 bases; unmatched junction nucleotides: 8. The CDR3 DNA follows: TGCGCCAGCAGCCTCCCCCACAGGGGGATGAACACTGAAGCTTTCTTT. The encoded protein is CASSLPHRGMNTEAFF.

The V gene is TRBV18, the J gene TRBJ1-2, with D tentatively TRBD1 (5 bases). This CDR3 is built from 15 residues. Germline V gene lookup returns CDR1 KGHSH and CDR2 LQKENI. V shed 3 bases and J shed 1 base, with 12 bases lying between them. CDR3 DNA: TGTGCCAGCTCACCCTCAGGACAAGTTAACTATGGCTACACCTTC. Encoded protein: CASSPSGQVNYGYTF.

The J gene is TRBJ1-2, the V gene TRBV6-5; 7 bases align to TRBD1. CDR1 is MNHEY, CDR2 SVGAGI, per germline. The ends lost 4 bases at V and 8 bases at J; junction bases unmatched: 13. The CDR3 has 15 residues. The CDR3 sequence is CASSSGKQGTTGYTF. CDR3 nucleotide sequence: TGTGCCAGCAGTTCCGGTAAACAGGGGACGACCGGCTACACCTTC.

This chain links TRBV6-5 with TRBJ1-6, with 9 bases that match TRBD1. The CDR3 runs to 14 residues. Looked up from germline, CDR1 is MNHEY and CDR2 is SVGAGI. After removal of 5 bases from V and 14 bases from J, the junction contained 10 bases not matched to a gene. CDR3 amino acids: CASSPGQGLRTLHF. CDR3 bases: TGTGCCAGCAGTCCGGGACAGGGCCTCAGGACCCTCCACTTT.

This clone was seen more than once but under ten times. This chain links TRBV6-2 or TRBV6-3 with TRBJ2-7; 12 nucleotides agree with TRBD2. The CDR3 totals 16 residues. The germline V gene has CDR1 MNHEY and CDR2 SVGEGT. The V and J ends lost 2 bases and 0 bases, in that order; junction bases with no gene match: 2. The CDR3 protein is CASSYLTSGGSYEQYF. The CDR3 DNA follows: TGTGCCAGCAGTTACCTGACTAGCGGGGGCTCCTACGAGCAGTACTTC.

The J gene is TRBJ1-4, the V gene TRBV23-1; no firm D call. TRBV23-1 counts as an open reading frame of uncertain function. With 0 bases removed from V and 4 bases from J, the gap between germline ends came to 6 bases. The CDR3 spans 14 residues. CDR3 in DNA: TGCGCCAGCAGTCAATCACGGAGTAATGAAAAACTGTTTTTT. Amino acid sequence: CASSQSRSNEKLFF.

This clone has a handful of counts. The J gene is TRBJ2-7, the V gene TRBV21-1; the table's D call, TRBD1, has no DNA check behind it. TRBV21-1 is a known pseudogene. The CDR3 sequence is 13 residues long. CDR3 in DNA: TGTGCCAGCGGCCAAAACAGGGACCACGAGCAGTACTTC. Its protein product is CASGQNRDHEQYF.

The chain carries TRBV10-2 and TRBJ1-5, with D perhaps TRBD1 (6 bases). The CDR3 contains 15 residues. V lost 2 bases and J lost 3, with 11 bases in between. Germline assignment: CDR1 WSHSY and CDR2 SAAADI. The CDR3 bases are TGCGCCAGCAGTGAGGGTAGGGGGATCAATCAGCCCCAGCATTTT. Translation gives CASSEGRGINQPQHF.

The rearrangement joins TRBV19 to TRBJ2-3; D is possibly TRBD2 (6 bases). CDR1 and CDR2 (germline): LNHDA, SQIVND (reference sequence). Trimming took 5 bases from V and 1 from J, leaving 10 bases between them. This CDR3 region has 14 residues. The CDR3: CASSLASGTDTQYF. In DNA, the CDR3 is TGTGCCAGTAGTCTAGCGTCCGGCACAGATACGCAGTATTTT. Drawing the rest from reference TRBV19 and TRBJ2-3, the complete variable domain is DGGITQSPKYLFRKEGQNVTLSCEQNLNHDAMYWYRQDPGQGLRLIYYSQIVNDFQKGDIAEGYSVSREKKESFPLTVTSAQKNPTAFYLCASSLASGTDTQYFGPGTRLTVL.

Details on this clone: The same CDR3 also results from other DNA sequences found in this sample. V is TRBV19 and J is TRBJ1-2; D not certain. There are 13 residues in the CDR3. The V gene lost 3 bases and the J gene lost 1 base, with 6 bases spanning the gap. Germline CDR1 reads LNHDA; CDR2 reads SQIVND (reference sequence). CDR3: CASSIRGNYGYTF. CDR3 bases: TGTGCCAGTAGTATCCGGGGTAACTATGGCTACACCTTC.

The count of this clone is one. The gene calls are TRBV6-5 and TRBJ1-1; D unclear. V lost 4 bases and J 9 bases, leaving 24 bases between the germline ends. The CDR3 is 16 amino acids. Germline CDR1 and CDR2: MNHEY and SVGAGI. The CDR3 region is CASSSPPGAGGRKAFF. The CDR3 region has the DNA TGTGCCAGCAGTTCTCCGCCTGGAGCAGGCGGGAGGAAAGCTTTCTTT.

This clone showed up many times. J is TRBJ2-2 and V is TRBV5-1, with 9 bases fitting TRBD1. CDR1 and CDR2 from the germline V gene are SGHRS and YFSETQ. The J segment lost 6 bases and the V segment lost 2 bases, leaving 8 bases of the junction unmatched. This CDR3 spans 16 amino acids. The DNA of the CDR3 is TGCGCCAGCAGCTTAGCTACAGGGGGCGACCCCGGGGAGCTGTTTTTT. Amino acids: CASSLATGGDPGELFF.

V usage is TRBV7-6 and J usage is TRBJ2-5; D might be TRBD2 (5 bases). V dropped 3 bases and J dropped 7 bases, with 12 bases sitting between them. The CDR3 has 13 residues. Germline V gene data show CDR1 as SGHVS and CDR2 as FNYEAQ. DNA for the CDR3: TGTGCCAGCAGCTTCGACCGTGCGGGGACCCAGTACTTC. This gives the protein CASSFDRAGTQYF.

The V call is TRBV19, the J call TRBJ1-1, with D possibly TRBD1 on 6 matching bases. CDR3 length: 15 amino acids. Germline V gene sequence: CDR1 LNHDA, CDR2 SQIVND (reference sequence). Trimming removed 7 bases from V and 1 base from J, with 16 bases in between. The CDR3 is CASTSQQGRNTEAFF. For the CDR3, the DNA is TGTGCCAGTACCTCACAACAGGGACGGAACACTGAAGCTTTCTTT.

V gene TRBV27 combines with J gene TRBJ2-5; a possible D gene is TRBD1 (6 bases). CDR3 length equals 13 residues. CDR1 is MNHEY and CDR2 is SMNVEV in the germline V gene (reference sequence). With 6 bases removed from V and 5 bases from J, the gap between germline ends came to 13 bases. The CDR3 spells CASSPGQWETQYF. CDR3 in DNA: TGTGCCAGCAGCCCCGGACAGTGGGAGACCCAGTACTTC.

The genes are TRBV7-3 and TRBJ2-2, with a possible D match to TRBD1 (7 bases). This CDR3 contains 18 residues. CDR1 and CDR2 (germline): SGHTA, FQGTGA. V shed 1 base and J shed 0 bases, with 15 bases lying between them. The CDR3 here is CASSLIGGQTPNTGELFF. Written as DNA, the CDR3 is TGTGCCAGCAGCTTAATCGGGGGACAGACCCCGAACACCGGGGAGCTGTTTTTT. Complete variable domain (other parts from reference TRBV7-3 and TRBJ2-2): GAGVSQTPSNKVTEKGKYVELRCDPISGHTALYWYRQSLGQGPEFLIYFQGTGAADDSGLPNDRFFAVRPEGSVSTLKIQRTERGDSAVYLCASSLIGGQTPNTGELFFGEGSRLTVL.

This clone has a handful of counts. This sample includes further DNA sequences coding for the same CDR3. The CDR3 DNA is TGTGCCAGCAGCTTAGCAGTTGGAAACACCATATATTTT. It encodes CASSLAVGNTIYF. This chain joins TRBV7-3 and TRBJ1-3, with D uncertain. Germline V lookup: CDR1 SGHTA, CDR2 FQGTGA. The V and J ends lost 2 bases and 3 bases respectively, with 5 bases between them. The length of the CDR3 is 13 residues. The entire variable domain, with the rest obtained from reference TRBV7-3 and TRBJ1-3, is as follows: GAGVSQTPSNKVTEKGKYVELRCDPISGHTALYWYRQSLGQGPEFLIYFQGTGAADDSGLPNDRFFAVRPEGSVSTLKIQRTERGDSAVYLCASSLAVGNTIYFGEGSWLTVV.

The chain joins TRBV29-1 to TRBJ2-2; the D gene is possibly TRBD1 (6 bases). The ends were cut back, 3 bases at V and 5 bases at J, with 13 bases in the middle. The CDR3 is made up of 14 amino acids. Germline CDR1 SQVTM, CDR2 ANQGSEA. The CDR3 reads CSVEETGWTGELFF. The CDR3 DNA sequence: TGCAGCGTTGAGGAAACAGGGTGGACCGGGGAGCTGTTTTTT.

About this clone itself: This clone may be a read error of a much larger clone one base away. V and J are TRBV28 and TRBJ1-5; D remains ambiguous. Germline CDR1 reads MDHEN; CDR2 reads SYDVKM. Trimming pared 5 bases from V and 5 bases from J, leaving 4 bases between. There are 11 residues in the CDR3. CDR3 bases: TGTGCCAGCAGTCTTGATCAGCCCCAGCATTTT. This encodes CASSLDQPQHF.